These T cell receptor beta chains were read from a single sample in a study of CD8 T cells in ankylosing spondylitis. MiXCR, run by TCRdb on the 5' RACE reads, gives a single entry per CDR3 protein. The sample records roughly 490,000 distinct CDR3 sequences, under 5.5% being singletons. The source material was blood, either unsorted or a sorted T cell fraction (not recorded which). The source is a male donor with ankylosing spondylitis. Both conserved end residues are part of each CDR3. Each record gives: J gene, V gene, D gene, clone size, CDR3 protein. A D gene is named only where the DNA matches it firmly. Size tells how often a clone was seen (once, few, many) or the class of an expanded clone, and some rows leave it out.

J gene: TRBJ2-1
V gene: TRBV28
D gene: TRBD2
clone size: few
CDR3 protein: CASSTSGLAGGGHYNEQFF

J gene: TRBJ2-6
V gene: TRBV20-1
D gene: TRBD1
clone size: many
CDR3 protein: CSAGDRVTGANVLTF

J gene: TRBJ2-7
V gene: TRBV28
D gene: -
clone size: few
CDR3 protein: CASRPPGGATHEQYF

J gene: TRBJ1-1
V gene: TRBV28
D gene: -
clone size: many
CDR3 protein: CASSWGLYTEAFF

J gene: TRBJ1-1
V gene: TRBV6-5
D gene: -
clone size: many
CDR3 protein: CASSYDMGTEAFF

J gene: TRBJ2-1
V gene: TRBV5-1
D gene: TRBD1
clone size: many
CDR3 protein: CASTPPGQGISNEQFF

J gene: TRBJ2-3
V gene: TRBV10-3
D gene: -
clone size: -
CDR3 protein: CAISEYGQTDTQYF

J gene: TRBJ1-2
V gene: TRBV15
D gene: -
clone size: many
CDR3 protein: CATSRDSGGVDGYTF

J gene: TRBJ2-7
V gene: TRBV7-2
D gene: TRBD2
clone size: many
CDR3 protein: CASSPPGAGGREQYF

J gene: TRBJ2-7
V gene: TRBV7-9
D gene: TRBD1
clone size: many
CDR3 protein: CASSPKHGQGVTYEQYF

J gene: TRBJ2-3
V gene: TRBV11-2
D gene: TRBD2
clone size: many
CDR3 protein: CASGLAGSTDTQYF

J gene: TRBJ1-3
V gene: TRBV15
D gene: -
clone size: many
CDR3 protein: CATSREQLSSGNTIYF

J gene: TRBJ2-7
V gene: TRBV5-8
D gene: -
clone size: many
CDR3 protein: CASSSDHYEQYF

J gene: TRBJ2-7
V gene: TRBV18
D gene: TRBD1
clone size: -
CDR3 protein: CASSYTGGEQYF

J gene: TRBJ2-7
V gene: TRBV10-3
D gene: -
clone size: many
CDR3 protein: CAIRSSYEQYF

J gene: TRBJ1-2
V gene: TRBV5-1
D gene: TRBD1
clone size: many
CDR3 protein: CASSSLQGATVNYGYTF

J gene: TRBJ2-7
V gene: TRBV24-1
D gene: -
clone size: many
CDR3 protein: CATSDYRAEQYF

J gene: TRBJ1-2
V gene: TRBV27
D gene: -
clone size: many
CDR3 protein: CASSPIGGSNYGYTF

J gene: TRBJ1-5
V gene: TRBV7-2
D gene: -
clone size: many
CDR3 protein: CASSRGSLGNQPQHF

J gene: TRBJ2-2
V gene: TRBV20-1
D gene: -
clone size: many
CDR3 protein: CSARAGDGRVAGELFF

J gene: TRBJ2-4
V gene: TRBV25-1
D gene: -
clone size: -
CDR3 protein: CASSESRQEGLVAKNIQYF

J gene: TRBJ2-2
V gene: TRBV5-1
D gene: TRBD1
clone size: many
CDR3 protein: CASSRNRMGTGKAGELFF

J gene: TRBJ1-4
V gene: TRBV20-1
D gene: TRBD1
clone size: many
CDR3 protein: CSAAWTGGEKLFF

J gene: TRBJ2-7
V gene: TRBV18
D gene: -
clone size: -
CDR3 protein: CASSPKDGTYEQYF

J gene: TRBJ2-2
V gene: TRBV12-3/TRBV12-4
D gene: -
clone size: many
CDR3 protein: CATLNTGELFF

J gene: TRBJ1-4
V gene: TRBV20-1
D gene: TRBD1
clone size: many
CDR3 protein: CSARPRDRVRQLFF

J gene: TRBJ2-6
V gene: TRBV6-1
D gene: -
clone size: -
CDR3 protein: CASSNVGANVLTF

J gene: TRBJ2-7
V gene: TRBV7-2
D gene: -
clone size: many
CDR3 protein: CASSLKSGSSTTYEQYF

J gene: TRBJ1-2
V gene: TRBV24-1
D gene: -
clone size: many
CDR3 protein: CATSDLGGYGYTF

J gene: TRBJ1-5
V gene: TRBV6-2/TRBV6-3
D gene: -
clone size: many
CDR3 protein: CASSYRGEDQPQHF

J gene: TRBJ2-7
V gene: TRBV7-2
D gene: TRBD1
clone size: few
CDR3 protein: CASSPGQGVSYEQYF

J gene: TRBJ2-2
V gene: TRBV12-3/TRBV12-4
D gene: TRBD2
clone size: many
CDR3 protein: CASRDQRGLTGELFF

J gene: TRBJ2-5
V gene: TRBV7-9
D gene: TRBD2
clone size: many
CDR3 protein: CASSPLRGSIQETQYF

J gene: TRBJ2-3
V gene: TRBV5-1
D gene: -
clone size: -
CDR3 protein: CASSLVWGPTDTQYF

J gene: TRBJ2-7
V gene: TRBV20-1
D gene: TRBD2
clone size: many
CDR3 protein: CSASSGRVSYEQYF

J gene: TRBJ2-7
V gene: TRBV7-9
D gene: -
clone size: many
CDR3 protein: CASSGTYSSYEQYF

J gene: TRBJ1-4
V gene: TRBV6-6
D gene: -
clone size: many
CDR3 protein: CASGGNEKLFF

J gene: TRBJ1-1
V gene: TRBV30
D gene: -
clone size: many
CDR3 protein: CAWSPKWTSTEAFF

J gene: TRBJ1-1
V gene: TRBV7-2
D gene: -
clone size: many
CDR3 protein: CASSQRTEAFF

J gene: TRBJ1-1
V gene: TRBV11-3
D gene: -
clone size: many
CDR3 protein: CASSSGTQKDEAFF

J gene: TRBJ2-7
V gene: TRBV18
D gene: -
clone size: few
CDR3 protein: CASSPAQGPYDEQYF

J gene: TRBJ2-1
V gene: TRBV7-9
D gene: -
clone size: many
CDR3 protein: CASRRDLYLDEQFF

J gene: TRBJ2-3
V gene: TRBV5-6
D gene: -
clone size: many
CDR3 protein: CASSLDELGVSLYTQYF

J gene: TRBJ2-3
V gene: TRBV5-6
D gene: TRBD1
clone size: many
CDR3 protein: CASSRTGTVHNQDTQYF

J gene: TRBJ1-5
V gene: TRBV6-1
D gene: -
clone size: few
CDR3 protein: CASSEGFKITPQHF

J gene: TRBJ2-7
V gene: TRBV5-1
D gene: -
clone size: many
CDR3 protein: CASKNGGPRSSYEQYF

J gene: TRBJ1-2
V gene: TRBV6-2/TRBV6-3
D gene: -
clone size: many
CDR3 protein: CASSWADNYGYTF

J gene: TRBJ1-3
V gene: TRBV4-3
D gene: TRBD1
clone size: many
CDR3 protein: CASSQGLSPGQPFSGNTIYF

J gene: TRBJ2-5
V gene: TRBV28
D gene: -
clone size: many
CDR3 protein: CASSRYSRDQETQYF

J gene: TRBJ1-2
V gene: TRBV5-1
D gene: -
clone size: few
CDR3 protein: CASSRGTGGTGYTF

J gene: TRBJ1-1
V gene: TRBV6-1
D gene: -
clone size: many
CDR3 protein: CASLFRAEAFF

J gene: TRBJ2-1
V gene: TRBV27
D gene: TRBD2
clone size: many
CDR3 protein: CASSSPGLARAYNEQFF

J gene: TRBJ2-7
V gene: TRBV7-6
D gene: TRBD1
clone size: many
CDR3 protein: CASSARTGREQYF

J gene: TRBJ2-3
V gene: TRBV5-1
D gene: TRBD1
clone size: few
CDR3 protein: CASSWGQPPSTDTQYF

J gene: TRBJ2-3
V gene: TRBV18
D gene: -
clone size: many
CDR3 protein: CASSRASRTDTQYF

J gene: TRBJ1-1
V gene: TRBV29-1
D gene: -
clone size: many
CDR3 protein: CSAGKLNTEAFF

J gene: TRBJ2-1
V gene: TRBV20-1
D gene: TRBD1
clone size: many
CDR3 protein: CSAWDSPRRFF

J gene: TRBJ2-3
V gene: TRBV28
D gene: -
clone size: many
CDR3 protein: CASSPVLRDTQYF

J gene: TRBJ1-2
V gene: TRBV20-1
D gene: -
clone size: many
CDR3 protein: CSASGAKYGYTF